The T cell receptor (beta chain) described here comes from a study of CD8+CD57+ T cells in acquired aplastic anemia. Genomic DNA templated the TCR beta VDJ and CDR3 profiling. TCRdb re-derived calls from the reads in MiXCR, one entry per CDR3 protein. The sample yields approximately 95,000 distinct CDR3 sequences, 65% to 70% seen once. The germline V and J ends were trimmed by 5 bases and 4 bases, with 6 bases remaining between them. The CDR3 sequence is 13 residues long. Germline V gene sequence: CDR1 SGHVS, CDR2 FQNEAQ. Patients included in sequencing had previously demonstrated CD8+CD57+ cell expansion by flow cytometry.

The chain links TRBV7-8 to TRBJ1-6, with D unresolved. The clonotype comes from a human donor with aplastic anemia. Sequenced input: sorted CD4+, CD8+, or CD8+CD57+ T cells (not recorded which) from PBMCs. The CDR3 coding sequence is TGTGCCAGCAGCCTGGGGTATAATTCACCCCTCCACTTT. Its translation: CASSLGYNSPLHF.